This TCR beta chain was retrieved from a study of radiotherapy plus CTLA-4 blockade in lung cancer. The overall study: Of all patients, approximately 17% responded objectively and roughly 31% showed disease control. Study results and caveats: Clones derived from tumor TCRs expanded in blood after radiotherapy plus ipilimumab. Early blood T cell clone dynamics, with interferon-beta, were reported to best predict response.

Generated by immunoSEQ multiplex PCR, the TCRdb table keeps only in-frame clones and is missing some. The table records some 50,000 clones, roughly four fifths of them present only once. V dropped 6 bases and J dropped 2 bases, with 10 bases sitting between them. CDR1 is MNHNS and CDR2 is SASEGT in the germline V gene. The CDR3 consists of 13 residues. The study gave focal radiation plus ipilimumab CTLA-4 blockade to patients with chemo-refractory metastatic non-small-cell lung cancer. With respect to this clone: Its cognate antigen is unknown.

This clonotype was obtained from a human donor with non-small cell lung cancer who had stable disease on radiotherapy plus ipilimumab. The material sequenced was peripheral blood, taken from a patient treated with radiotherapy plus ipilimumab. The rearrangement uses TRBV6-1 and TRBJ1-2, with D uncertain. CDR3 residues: CASSQAFNYGYTF. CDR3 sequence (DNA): TGTGCCAGCAGCCAGGCCTTCAACTATGGCTACACCTTC.